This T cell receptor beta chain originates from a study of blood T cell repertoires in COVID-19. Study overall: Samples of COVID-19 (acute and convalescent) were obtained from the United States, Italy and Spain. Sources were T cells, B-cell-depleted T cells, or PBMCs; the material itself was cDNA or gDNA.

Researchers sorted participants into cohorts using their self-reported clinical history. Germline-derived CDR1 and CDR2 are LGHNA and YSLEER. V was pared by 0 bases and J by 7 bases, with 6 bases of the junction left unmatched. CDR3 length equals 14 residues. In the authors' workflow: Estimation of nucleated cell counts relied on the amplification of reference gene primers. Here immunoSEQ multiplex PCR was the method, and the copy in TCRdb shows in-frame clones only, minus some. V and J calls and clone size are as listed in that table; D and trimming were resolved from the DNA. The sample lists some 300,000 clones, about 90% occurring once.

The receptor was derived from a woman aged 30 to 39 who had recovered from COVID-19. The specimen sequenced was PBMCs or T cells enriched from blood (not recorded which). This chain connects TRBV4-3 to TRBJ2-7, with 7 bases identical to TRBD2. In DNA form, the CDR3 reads TGCGCCAGCAGCCAAGAAGGACTCGGGAGGGAGCAGTACTTC. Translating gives CASSQEGLGREQYF.